What follows are 30 T cell receptor beta chains derived from one specimen sequenced in a study of molecular identifiers for immune sequencing clone quantification. TCRdb re-called the PCR reads through MiXCR, storing one row per CDR3 protein. The sample carries about 640,000 distinct CDR3 sequences, 20% recorded once. Sequencing input: naive CD8+ T cells from blood, with Jurkat cell RNA spiked in. The subset denotes: FACS-sorted CD8+CD4-CCR7+CD45RA+ naive T cells. Receptors originate from a human donor in good health. Some libraries in this study had Jurkat cell RNA spiked in.

This clonotype was counted only a few times. The chain couples TRBV28 to TRBJ2-7, with TRBD2 identical over 7 bases. The CDR3 spans 13 residues. The V gene end was trimmed by 6 bases and the J gene end by 3 bases; junction bases not matched to a gene: 5. Per germline, CDR1 MDHEN and CDR2 SYDVKM. CDR3 DNA: TGTGCCAGCAGAACTAGCGAGGTCTACGAGCAGTACTTC. This codes for CASRTSEVYEQYF.

This clonotype showed up many times. A clone one base away is much larger, so this may be a read error. This sequence joins TRBV30 and TRBJ2-7; possibly TRBD1 for D (5 bases). The V gene lost 0 bases and the J gene lost 5 bases, with 8 bases spanning the gap. Looked up from germline, CDR1 is GTSNPN and CDR2 is SVGIG (reference sequence). This CDR3 is 12 amino acids long. The chain's CDR3 is CAWSVLGHEQYF. The CDR3 DNA follows: TGTGCCTGGAGTGTATTGGGGCACGAGCAGTACTTC.

This clonotype was detected a few times. The chain has TRBV4-1 and TRBJ2-6; no reliable D call. The ends were cut back, 4 bases at V and 3 bases at J, with 10 bases in the middle. The CDR3 is 15 residues long. Germline V gene data show CDR1 as MGHRA and CDR2 as YSYEKL. DNA for the CDR3: TGCGCCAGCAGCCCCCCCCTTGATGGGGCCAACGTCCTGACTTTC. It encodes CASSPPLDGANVLTF.

Comment on this clonotype: This may stem from a read error, because a much larger clone lies one nucleotide away. The genes are TRBV19 and TRBJ1-1; perhaps TRBD1 as D (5 bases). The CDR3 runs to 14 residues. Germline V gives CDR1 LNHDA, CDR2 SQIVND (reference sequence). The CDR3 sequence: CASSLTDMNTEALF. CDR3 in DNA: TGTGCCAGTAGTTTGACAGATATGAACACTGAAGCTTTATTT.

The table lists this clonotype with many counts. CDR3 residues: CASSSIRTDTQYF. In nucleotides, the CDR3 is TGTGCCAGCAGCTCAATCCGCACAGATACGCAGTATTTT. V is TRBV11-2 and J is TRBJ2-3, with unresolved D. V was shortened by 4 bases and J by 1 base, with 6 bases between the two germline ends. Germline V gene data show CDR1 as SGHAT and CDR2 as FQNNGV. This CDR3 spans 13 amino acids.

There are many counts of this clonotype. The chain carries TRBV7-9 and TRBJ2-6, with a tentative D call TRBD1 (5 bases). This CDR3 spans 16 amino acids. V was trimmed by 4 bases and J by 0 bases, leaving 10 bases between them. CDR1 is SEHNR, CDR2 FQNEAQ, per germline (reference sequence). CDR3 residues: CASSSNTGSGANVLTF. The CDR3, as DNA: TGTGCCAGCAGCTCCAACACAGGCTCTGGGGCCAACGTCCTGACTTTC.

This chain uses TRBV6-2 or TRBV6-3 with TRBJ1-2, with 7 positions matching TRBD1. V dropped 0 bases and J dropped 3; count of bases not matched to a gene: 1. The CDR3 runs 14 residues. Germline CDR1 MNHEY, CDR2 SVGEGT. Written as DNA, the CDR3 is TGTGCCAGCAGTTACTCGACAGGGCACTATGGCTACACCTTC. This translates into CASSYSTGHYGYTF.

This chain joins TRBV7-8 and TRBJ1-2; 10 bases map to TRBD1. The trim removed 5 bases at V and 5 bases at J, leaving 5 bases unmatched. This CDR3 is 14 amino acids long. Germline CDR1 reads SGHVS; CDR2 reads FQNEAQ. The CDR3 DNA sequence: TGTGCCAGCAGCCAATGGACAGGGGGTTATGGCTACACCTTC. Its protein product is CASSQWTGGYGYTF.

Many counts were recorded for this clonotype. The chain employs TRBV9 and TRBJ2-5; D may match TRBD1 or TRBD2 (5 bases each). Germline V gene sequence: CDR1 SGDLS, CDR2 YYNGEE. Trimming stripped 4 bases from V and 1 base from J, with 11 bases between. This CDR3 has 14 residues. The CDR3 here is CASSSGTTQETQYF. CDR3 bases: TGTGCCAGCAGCTCAGGGACGACCCAAGAGACCCAGTACTTC.

The sample holds a few counts of this clonotype. This sequence joins TRBV4-3 and TRBJ1-1, with 8 bases identical to TRBD1. Per germline, CDR1 LGHNA and CDR2 YSLEER. This CDR3 is 15 amino acids long. Trimming at V came to 4 bases and at J to 3 bases, leaving 7 bases not matched to a gene. The CDR3 DNA follows: TGCGCCAGCAGCCTACAGGGGGTGGAGGACACTGAAGCTTTCTTT. Translation gives CASSLQGVEDTEAFF.

This clonotype has at least ten counts. V and J are TRBV5-1 and TRBJ2-5, with D tentatively TRBD1 or TRBD2 (5 bases each). Germline V gene data show CDR1 as SGHRS and CDR2 as YFSETQ. This CDR3 has 15 amino acids. V lost 0 bases, J lost 2 bases, and 11 bases lay in between. The CDR3 sequence: CASSLDRRLQETQYF. CDR3 DNA: TGCGCCAGCAGCTTGGACAGGCGACTACAAGAGACCCAGTACTTC.

This clonotype was seen repeatedly, ten times or more. This rearrangement joins TRBV27 to TRBJ2-1; 10 nucleotides line up with TRBD1. Germline trimming cut 5 bases from V and 2 bases from J; bases unmatched to any gene: 3. The CDR3 sequence is 15 residues long. The V gene's germline CDR1 is MNHEY and CDR2 SMNVEV (reference sequence). The CDR3 DNA follows: TGTGCCAGCAGTACCGACAGGGGGCCCTACAATGAGCAGTTCTTC. This translates into CASSTDRGPYNEQFF.

This clonotype came up many times. The genes are TRBV27 and TRBJ2-7, with 9 bases that match TRBD2. From germline, CDR1 is MNHEY and CDR2 SMNVEV (reference sequence). V lost 8 bases, J lost 3 bases, and 14 bases stayed unmatched. The CDR3 extends over 16 amino acids. This CDR3 is CASPIPLSGRYYEQYF. The CDR3 DNA reads TGTGCCAGCCCTATCCCCCTCAGCGGGAGGTACTACGAGCAGTACTTC.

Note on this clonotype: It may be a read error: a sequence one base away is much more abundant. The V and J genes are TRBV10-3 and TRBJ2-7; D might be TRBD1 (5 bases). CDR1 ENHRY and CDR2 SYGVKD come from the germline V gene. The CDR3 is 12 amino acids. V lost 5 bases to trimming and J lost 5 bases, with 10 bases between them. As DNA, the CDR3 is TGTGCCATCAGTTCTGACAGCGACGAGCAGTACTTC. Protein product: CAISSDSDEQYF.

This clonotype occurred many times. V usage is TRBV19 and J usage is TRBJ2-7, with no clear D. Germline values: CDR1 LNHDA, CDR2 SQIVND (reference sequence). V lost 5 bases to trimming and J lost 0 bases, with 8 bases between them. CDR3 length: 13 amino acids. For the CDR3, the DNA is TGTGCCAGTAGTCCCATTCTCTCCTACGAGCAGTACTTC. Protein sequence: CASSPILSYEQYF. The full variable domain, its missing parts supplied by reference TRBV19 and TRBJ2-7, is DGGITQSPKYLFRKEGQNVTLSCEQNLNHDAMYWYRQDPGQGLRLIYYSQIVNDFQKGDIAEGYSVSREKKESFPLTVTSAQKNPTAFYLCASSPILSYEQYFGPGTRLTVT.

This clonotype was counted at least ten times. The chain couples TRBV9 to TRBJ1-1; 7 bases match TRBD1. This CDR3 spans 15 amino acids. Germline trimming cut 3 bases from V and 1 base from J; bases unmatched to any gene: 6. Germline loops: CDR1 SGDLS, CDR2 YYNGEE. The CDR3 bases are TGTGCCAGCAGCGCGTTCGACAGGGAGAACACTGAAGCTTTCTTT. It specifies CASSAFDRENTEAFF.

The chain uses TRBV30 and TRBJ2-7; either TRBD1 or TRBD2 may supply D (5 bases each). The CDR3 loop spans 15 amino acids. With 3 bases removed from V and 0 bases from J, the gap between germline ends came to 15 bases. The germline V gene encodes CDR1 GTSNPN and CDR2 SVGIG (reference sequence). CDR3 in amino acids: CAWSRPRDHSYEQYF. DNA for the CDR3: TGTGCCTGGAGCCGGCCCCGGGACCACTCCTACGAGCAGTACTTC.

This clonotype was observed a few times. A read error may account for a junction end that differs from germline. The V gene is TRBV2, the J gene TRBJ1-6, with TRBD1 matching over 7 bases. Germline loops: CDR1 SNHLY, CDR2 FYNNEI. CDR3 size: 13 residues. The CDR3 DNA sequence: TGTGCCAGCAGCCTGGGACAGAATTCGCCCCTCTACTTT. Translated: CASSLGQNSPLYF.

This chain links TRBV6-5 with TRBJ2-1, with 11 bases aligning to TRBD2. V gave up 4 bases and J gave up 8 bases; unmatched junction bases: 7. The CDR3 runs 15 residues. In germline, CDR1 is MNHEY, CDR2 SVGAGI. The CDR3 DNA follows: TGTGCCAGCAGTTTCCTAGCGGGAGGTATGGATGAGCAGTTCTTC. The encoded protein is CASSFLAGGMDEQFF.

This clonotype was observed at least ten times. The chain is built from TRBV6-5 and TRBJ2-1; weak D call: TRBD2 (5 bases). V lost 7 bases to trimming and J lost 6 bases, with 13 bases between them. The CDR3 contains 13 residues. Germline values: CDR1 MNHEY, CDR2 SVGAGI. As DNA, the CDR3 is TGTGCCAGCATGGAGAGGGCTAGCAATGAGCAGTTCTTC. Translating it yields CASMERASNEQFF.

This clonotype has a count of ten or more. The chain is built from TRBV4-3 and TRBJ2-7, with no clear D. Germline values: CDR1 LGHNA, CDR2 YSLEER. Trimming cost V 5 bases and J 7 bases, with 18 bases left between them. CDR3 length: 14 amino acids. CDR3 coding DNA: TGCGCCAGCAGCTTGAATACCGCTTTTCGGGAGCAGTACTTC. This encodes CASSLNTAFREQYF.

This clonotype has a count of ten or more. The chain carries TRBV12-3 or TRBV12-4 and TRBJ1-1; TRBD1 aligns across 10 bases. Trimming removed 6 bases from V and 4 bases from J; junction bases left unmatched: 2. The CDR3 is 13 amino acids. The CDR3 nucleotides are TGTGCCAGCAGCAGACAGGGGGCCACTGAAGCTTTCTTT. Amino acid sequence: CASSRQGATEAFF.

This clonotype showed up many times. The chain combines TRBV13 with TRBJ2-1; the match to TRBD2 covers 9 bases. Trimming at V came to 5 bases and at J to 5 bases, leaving 7 bases not matched to a gene. The germline CDR1 and CDR2 sequences are PRHDT and FYEKMQ (reference sequence). There are 15 residues in the CDR3. CDR3 sequence: CASSGVAGADNEQFF. The CDR3 nucleotides read TGTGCCAGCAGCGGGGTAGCGGGAGCCGACAATGAGCAGTTCTTC.

Concerning this clonotype itself: It may be a read error: a sequence one base away is much more abundant. The chain carries TRBV10-3 and TRBJ2-7; no definite D call. This CDR3 is built from 18 residues. CDR1 ENHRY and CDR2 SYGVKD come from the germline V gene. In DNA form, the CDR3 reads TGTGCCATCGGTGATACCCGGCCAGCTTCGCGATATCCCTACGAGCAGTACTTC. It codes for CAIGDTRPASRYPYEQYF.

For the CDR3, the DNA is TGTGCCAGCGTGCGGGGGAGTGGGCTCGAGCAGTACTTC. Translating it yields CASVRGSGLEQYF. The chain links TRBV28 to TRBJ2-7; 7 nucleotides align to TRBD2. V shed 8 bases and J 6 bases; nucleotides not matched to a gene: 10. The germline V gene has CDR1 MDHEN and CDR2 SYDVKM. This CDR3 spans 13 amino acids.

This clonotype was seen repeatedly, ten times or more. The chain couples TRBV7-2 to TRBJ2-7; D is ambiguous. CDR1 and CDR2 from the germline V gene are SGHTA and FQGNSA. The CDR3 has 14 amino acids. Trimming removed 4 bases from V and 4 bases from J, with 14 bases in between. The CDR3 sequence: CASSYPGRNYEQYF. In nucleotides, the CDR3 is TGTGCCAGCAGCTACCCCGGCCGAAATTACGAGCAGTACTTC.

This clonotype was counted at least ten times. The chain uses TRBV7-2 and TRBJ1-1; maybe TRBD1 (5 bases). Germline values: CDR1 SGHTA, CDR2 FQGNSA. CDR3 length: 15 residues. V gave up 4 bases and J gave up 3 bases, with 15 bases separating them. The CDR3 sequence: CASSSNLGLYTEAFF. The CDR3 region has the DNA TGTGCCAGCAGCTCGAATCTGGGACTGTACACTGAAGCTTTCTTT.

As regards this clonotype: A single base separates this from a much larger clone, so it may be a read error. The chain uses TRBV7-9 and TRBJ2-1, with 8 bases that match TRBD1. The CDR3 runs 17 residues. Germline-derived CDR1 and CDR2 are SEHNR and FQNEAQ (reference sequence). In nucleotides, the CDR3 is TGTGCCAGCAGCTCGCCCCAGGGACAGGTGACGTACAGTGAGCAGTTCTTC. This gives the protein CASSSPQGQVTYSEQFF.

In regard to this clonotype: A junction boundary mismatches the germline segment, possibly from a read error. J is TRBJ2-6 and V is TRBV24-1; 9 nucleotides agree with TRBD1. CDR1 is KGHDR and CDR2 is SFDVKD in the germline V gene. The CDR3 is 18 amino acids. The CDR3: CATSDSQTGGSVANVLTF. CDR3 coding DNA: TGTGCCACCAGTGATTCGCAGACAGGGGGATCTGTGGCCAACGTCCTGACTTTC.

This clonotype was counted ten times or more. The chain employs TRBV9 and TRBJ2-3, with 11 bases aligning to TRBD2. The J segment lost 5 bases and the V segment lost 0 bases, leaving 2 bases of the junction unmatched. The CDR3 covers 15 residues. Germline CDR1 and CDR2: SGDLS and YYNGEE. In DNA form, the CDR3 reads TGTGCCAGCAGCGTAGTTGGGACTAGCGGAGATACGCAGTATTTT. This encodes CASSVVGTSGDTQYF.